Each of the 22 T cell receptor beta chains below was sequenced from the same sample in a study of patients and donors after allogeneic stem cell transplantation. TCRdb fed the RT-PCR reads into MiXCR, producing one record per CDR3 protein. Counted here are about 110,000 distinct CDR3 sequences, approximately 40% occurring once; the ten biggest clones make up 25% to 35%. The sequenced sample consisted of blood, either unsorted or a sorted T cell fraction (not recorded which). The origin of the receptors is a human donor who was either an allogeneic HSCT recipient or a stem cell or donor lymphocyte infusion donor (not recorded which). It is not recorded whose cells these are; they may come from a transplant donor.

This chain joins TRBV4-3 and TRBJ2-6, with 10 positions matching TRBD1. J lost 3 bases, V lost 5 bases, and 7 bases had no gene match. CDR3 length: 17 residues. Germline V gives CDR1 LGHNA, CDR2 YSLEER. CDR3 sequence reads: CASSDGTGVVGANVLTF. The CDR3 DNA reads TGCGCCAGCAGCGACGGGACAGGGGTGGTTGGGGCCAACGTCCTGACTTTC.

This clonotype has more than one count but fewer than ten. The chain is built from TRBV6-6 and TRBJ2-7; no definite D call. The length of the CDR3 is 14 residues. The V gene's germline CDR1 is MNHNY and CDR2 SVGAGI (reference sequence). The V end was cut by 6 bases, the J end by 0 bases, with 12 bases between. The CDR3 DNA is TGTGCCAGCAGGGCACGACAAAGCTCCTACGAGCAGTACTTC. Protein product: CASRARQSSYEQYF.

CDR3 sequence: CASKGGRYEQYF. The CDR3 coding sequence is TGTGCCAGCAAGGGGGGTAGATACGAGCAGTACTTC. The chain has TRBV28 and TRBJ2-7; either TRBD1 or TRBD2 may supply D (6 bases each). The CDR3 loop spans 12 amino acids. Germline CDR1 is MDHEN and CDR2 is SYDVKM. V was clipped by 7 bases and J by 4 bases, with 11 bases between them.

This clonotype was seen a single time. The V gene is TRBV6-2 or TRBV6-3, the J gene TRBJ2-7; weak D call: TRBD2 (7 bases). CDR1 is MNHEY and CDR2 is SVGEGT in the germline V gene. Trimming took off 6 bases at V and 0 bases at J, with 15 bases between the two ends. This CDR3 region has 15 residues. CDR3 nucleotides: TGTGCCAGCAGCACACAGGGACTACACTCCTACGAGCAGTACTTC. Protein product: CASSTQGLHSYEQYF.

In nucleotides, the CDR3 is TGTGCCAGCAGCTTAGTACTTCCCCAGCCCCAGCATTTT. As protein: CASSLVLPQPQHF. V gene TRBV7-2 combines with J gene TRBJ1-5; D remains ambiguous. The germline V and J ends were trimmed by 1 base and 7 bases, with 8 bases remaining between them. Germline CDR1 is SGHTA and CDR2 is FQGNSA. The CDR3 is 13 residues long.

This chain connects TRBV12-3 or TRBV12-4 to TRBJ2-7; 9 bases match TRBD1. The CDR3 is made up of 15 amino acids. J was trimmed by 6 bases and V by 3 bases; bases with no gene match: 9. CDR3 in DNA: TGTGCCAGCAGTTTGAGGGACAGGGACGTCTCCGAGCAGTACTTC. This translates into CASSLRDRDVSEQYF.

This clonotype was observed a few times. V gene TRBV6-2 or TRBV6-3 combines with J gene TRBJ1-1; D not certain. Germline assignment: CDR1 MNHEY and CDR2 SVGEGT. The CDR3 sequence is 15 residues long. V was trimmed by 4 bases and J by 3 bases, leaving 15 bases between them. In DNA form, the CDR3 reads TGTGCCAGCAGTTCGCCGGAACGACGGGACACTGAAGCTTTCTTT. This codes for CASSSPERRDTEAFF.

In this sample, this clonotype turned up a few times. The chain uses TRBV12-3 or TRBV12-4 and TRBJ2-5; D unresolved. This CDR3 region has 14 residues. The ends were cut back, 5 bases at V and 2 bases at J, with 12 bases in the middle. The chain's CDR3 is CASSPWTTQETQYF. The CDR3 nucleotides are TGTGCCAGCAGTCCATGGACCACACAAGAGACCCAGTACTTC.

This chain links TRBV7-2 with TRBJ2-3; unclear D gene. Trimming removed 2 bases from V and 0 bases from J, with 9 bases in between. This CDR3 is built from 15 residues. The V gene's germline CDR1 is SGHTA and CDR2 FQGNSA. CDR3 sequence reads: CASSLTIYSTDTQYF. CDR3 DNA: TGTGCCAGCAGCTTAACAATTTACAGCACAGATACGCAGTATTTT.

This clonotype has just a few counts. This chain joins TRBV9 and TRBJ1-1; D possibly corresponds to TRBD1 (6 bases). The V end was cut by 4 bases, the J end by 2 bases, with 15 bases between. The germline CDR1 and CDR2 sequences are SGDLS and YYNGEE. The CDR3 length is 15 residues. CDR3 DNA: TGTGCCAGCAGCCCCTTACAGGGAGGAAACACTGAAGCTTTCTTT. It encodes CASSPLQGGNTEAFF.

The chain has TRBV28 and TRBJ1-5; 11 positions match TRBD1. Germline CDR1 is MDHEN and CDR2 is SYDVKM. The CDR3 spans 16 residues. Trimming removed 5 bases from V and 7 bases from J; junction bases left unmatched: 10. The CDR3 here is CASSAGTGGIRQPQHF. The CDR3 DNA sequence: TGTGCCAGCAGTGCCGGGACAGGGGGTATTAGACAGCCCCAGCATTTT.

The V gene is TRBV19, the J gene TRBJ1-5; tentative D call: TRBD1 (6 bases). The CDR3 runs to 15 residues. Germline V gene lookup returns CDR1 LNHDA and CDR2 SQIVND (reference sequence). Trimming shortened V by 7 bases and J by 0 bases, and 13 bases separated the two germline ends. The CDR3, as DNA: TGTGCCAGTATAGGACAGCCCTATAGCAATCAGCCCCAGCATTTT. Residues: CASIGQPYSNQPQHF.

This sequence joins TRBV4-2 and TRBJ1-1; D gene unclear. CDR1 is LGHNA, CDR2 YNFKEQ, per germline. CDR3 length equals 12 residues. V lost 0 bases, J lost 3 bases, and 2 bases lay in between. The DNA of the CDR3 is TGTGCCAGCAGCCAAGACGACACTGAAGCTTTCTTT. Its protein product is CASSQDDTEAFF.

Comment on this clonotype: The junction shows a germline mismatch at one end, possibly a read error. The chain employs TRBV20-1 and TRBJ2-1; the D gene is possibly TRBD1 (5 bases). The CDR3 is 13 amino acids. CDR1 DFQATT and CDR2 SNEGSKA come from the germline V gene (reference sequence). CDR3 DNA sequence: TGCGGTGCTTTTCAGGGCTCCTACAATGAGCAGTTCTTC. Translated, it gives CGAFQGSYNEQFF.

The chain recombines TRBV4-3 with TRBJ2-7; TRBD2 might be the D (6 bases). The CDR3 is made up of 17 amino acids. The germline V and J ends were trimmed by 1 base and 2 bases, with 18 bases remaining between them. From germline, CDR1 is LGHNA and CDR2 YSLEER. DNA of the CDR3: TGCGCCAGCAGCCAAGCGATTCGTGGGAGGCTTCCCTACGAGCAGTACTTC. Amino acid sequence: CASSQAIRGRLPYEQYF.

This clonotype appeared a few times. The chain couples TRBV3-1 to TRBJ2-2; D possibly corresponds to TRBD2 (6 bases). The V gene lost 2 bases and the J gene lost 0 bases, with 10 bases spanning the gap. Germline V CDR1 and CDR2: LGHDT, YNNKEL (reference sequence). CDR3 size: 16 residues. CDR3 protein: CASSQSGTSNTGELFF. As DNA, the CDR3 is TGTGCCAGCAGCCAATCCGGGACTTCGAACACCGGGGAGCTGTTTTTT.

The V and J genes are TRBV10-3 and TRBJ1-6; no clear D gene. The CDR3 runs to 13 residues. Germline CDR1 ENHRY, CDR2 SYGVKD. Trimming left V 7 bases short and J 7 bases short, with 11 bases between. The CDR3 here is CAITRQPNSPLHF. CDR3 in DNA: TGTGCCATCACCCGGCAGCCGAATTCACCCCTCCACTTT.

This clonotype was seen only a few times. The V gene is TRBV28, the J gene TRBJ1-4; 7 bases agree with TRBD1. Germline V gene sequence: CDR1 MDHEN, CDR2 SYDVKM. V gave up 4 bases and J gave up 3 bases; unmatched junction bases: 2. The CDR3 totals 14 residues. The CDR3, as DNA: TGTGCCAGCAGTTGGGACAGCTCTAATGAAAAACTGTTTTTT. This sequence encodes CASSWDSSNEKLFF.

The chain is built from TRBV4-2 and TRBJ1-5; a weak D match, TRBD1 (6 bases). Germline V gives CDR1 LGHNA, CDR2 YNFKEQ. This CDR3 spans 15 amino acids. The V end lost 0 bases, the J end lost 6 bases, and 12 bases lay between the germline ends. CDR3: CASSQESGEGQPQHF. Here the CDR3 DNA reads TGTGCCAGCAGCCAAGAATCAGGGGAGGGTCAGCCCCAGCATTTT.

This clonotype was counted between two and nine times. The chain links TRBV27 to TRBJ1-6; D ambiguous. Germline V gene lookup returns CDR1 MNHEY and CDR2 SMNVEV (reference sequence). CDR3 length: 14 amino acids. Trimming cost V 5 bases and J 10 bases, with 15 bases left between them. The CDR3 loop reads CASSPRRVGSPLHF. DNA of the CDR3: TGTGCCAGCAGTCCCCGACGGGTCGGATCACCCCTCCACTTT.

This clonotype came up a few times. This sequence joins TRBV29-1 and TRBJ2-7; 11 positions match TRBD1. Germline loops: CDR1 SQVTM, CDR2 ANQGSEA. Trimming cost V 7 bases and J 3 bases; bases outside gene matches: 5. This CDR3 comprises 13 residues. The CDR3 reads CSAAGTGGYEQYF. The CDR3 DNA sequence: TGCAGCGCCGCCGGGACAGGGGGCTACGAGCAGTACTTC.

This clonotype has more than one count but fewer than ten. This chain connects TRBV4-3 to TRBJ2-3, with 7 bases aligning to TRBD2. CDR1 and CDR2 (germline): LGHNA, YSLEER. The J segment lost 4 bases and the V segment lost 0 bases, leaving 7 bases of the junction unmatched. The CDR3 sequence is 16 residues long. The CDR3, as DNA: TGCGCCAGCAGCCAAGATCCGGCGGGAGCGGCAGATACGCAGTATTTT. Translation gives CASSQDPAGAADTQYF.